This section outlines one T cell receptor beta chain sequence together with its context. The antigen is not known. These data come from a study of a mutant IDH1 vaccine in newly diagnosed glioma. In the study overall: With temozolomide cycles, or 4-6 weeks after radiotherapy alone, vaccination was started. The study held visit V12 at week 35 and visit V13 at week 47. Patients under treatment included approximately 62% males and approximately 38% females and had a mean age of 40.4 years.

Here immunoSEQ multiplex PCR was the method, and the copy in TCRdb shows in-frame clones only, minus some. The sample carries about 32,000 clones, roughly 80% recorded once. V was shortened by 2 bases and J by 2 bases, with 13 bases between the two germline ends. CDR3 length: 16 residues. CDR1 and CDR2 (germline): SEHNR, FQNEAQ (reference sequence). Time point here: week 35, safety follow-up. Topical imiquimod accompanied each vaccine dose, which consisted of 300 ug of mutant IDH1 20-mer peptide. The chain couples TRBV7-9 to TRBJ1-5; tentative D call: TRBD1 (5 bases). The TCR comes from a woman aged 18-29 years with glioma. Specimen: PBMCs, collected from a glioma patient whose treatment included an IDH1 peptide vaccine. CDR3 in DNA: TGTGCCAGCAGCTTATCCAGGGTAGATGGCAATCAGCCCCAGCATTTT. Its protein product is CASSLSRVDGNQPQHF.